The 14 T cell receptor beta chains below all came from one sample that was sequenced in a study of blood T cell repertoires in COVID-19. Produced via immunoSEQ multiplex PCR; TCRdb's table is partial and in-frame only. The sample lists roughly 250,000 clones; 75% to 90% were seen once. The sequencing sample was made of peripheral blood. These receptor sequences come from a man aged 25 to 45 with acute or convalescent COVID-19.

The chain is built from TRBV21-1 and TRBJ1-5; the table's D call, TRBD1, was not checked against the DNA. TRBV21-1 is termed a pseudogene. The CDR3 spans 14 residues. The CDR3 DNA follows: TGTGCCAGCAGCATCCGGGACAGGGATCAGCCCCAGCATTTT. It yields the protein CASSIRDRDQPQHF.

The CDR3 DNA is TGTGCCATCAGTGATCAACAGGGTAGGGGGACTGAAGCTTTCTTT. Its protein is CAISDQQGRGTEAFF. This chain connects TRBV10-3 to TRBJ1-1; a possible D gene is TRBD1 (6 bases). From germline, CDR1 is ENHRY and CDR2 SYGVKD. V was clipped by 3 bases and J by 5 bases, with 16 bases between them. This CDR3 region has 15 residues.

The chain carries TRBV7-3 and TRBJ2-3; D is perhaps TRBD1 (6 bases). In germline, CDR1 is SGHTA, CDR2 FQGTGA. The CDR3 length is 14 residues. V lost 9 bases and J lost 0, with 13 bases in between. The CDR3 here is CASSRGLSTDTQYF. The CDR3 DNA sequence: TGTGCCAGTTCCAGGGGCCTTAGCACAGATACGCAGTATTTT.

This chain connects TRBV5-4 to TRBJ1-1; 9 bases map to TRBD1. There are 13 residues in the CDR3. V lost 6 bases and J lost 8; bases outside the gene matches: 8. The germline V gene encodes CDR1 SGHNT and CDR2 YYREEE (reference sequence). CDR3 coding DNA: TGTGCCAGCACATCGGACAGGGGCCCCGAAGCTTTCTTT. Amino acids: CASTSDRGPEAFF.

The chain uses TRBV5-1 and TRBJ2-3; 9 bases align to TRBD2. The V gene end was trimmed by 7 bases and the J gene end by 2 bases; junction bases not matched to a gene: 5. The germline V gene has CDR1 SGHRS and CDR2 YFSETQ. The CDR3 has 14 amino acids. Here the CDR3 DNA reads TGCGCCAGCGGGTCGGGACTAGCCACAGATACGCAGTATTTT. Its translation is CASGSGLATDTQYF.

This clone is a singleton in its sample. The chain recombines TRBV6-6 with TRBJ2-5, with 11 bases lining up with TRBD2. Germline-derived CDR1 and CDR2 are MNHNY and SVGAGI (reference sequence). Trimming at V came to 5 bases and at J to 5 bases, leaving 16 bases not matched to a gene. The length of the CDR3 is 18 residues. The CDR3 region has the DNA TGTGCCAGCAGTCCATTGAGGACTAGCGGGTCCGAGAGGGAGACCCAGTACTTC. Its translation is CASSPLRTSGSERETQYF.

The V gene is TRBV7-3, the J gene TRBJ1-1; D gene ambiguous. The germline V gene encodes CDR1 SGHTA and CDR2 FQGTGA. The germline V and J ends were trimmed by 4 bases and 3 bases, with 12 bases remaining between them. The CDR3 sequence is 14 residues long. The CDR3, as DNA: TGTGCCAGCAGCTCCGCGGGGATCGACACTGAAGCTTTCTTT. Protein: CASSSAGIDTEAFF.

The V gene is TRBV7-3, the J gene TRBJ2-3, with 11 bases lining up with TRBD2. The J segment lost 4 bases and the V segment lost 0 bases, leaving 3 bases of the junction unmatched. The CDR3 is made up of 16 amino acids. CDR1 is SGHTA and CDR2 is FQGTGA in the germline V gene. DNA of the CDR3: TGTGCCAGCAGCTTAACGTTTAGCGGGGGGGCAGATACGCAGTATTTT. Amino acids: CASSLTFSGGADTQYF.

The chain combines TRBV4-2 with TRBJ1-5, with TRBD1 matching over 7 bases. CDR1 and CDR2 from the germline V gene are LGHNA and YNFKEQ. This CDR3 region has 16 residues. Trimming cost V 0 bases and J 6 bases; bases outside gene matches: 8. CDR3: CASSQDRDSLPQPQHF. CDR3 nucleotide sequence: TGTGCCAGCAGCCAAGATAGGGACAGTCTTCCTCAGCCCCAGCATTTT.

The chain carries TRBV7-3 and TRBJ2-2; tentatively, D is TRBD2 (6 bases). V shed 5 bases and J shed 1 base, with 11 bases lying between them. The CDR3 covers 15 residues. Germline V CDR1 and CDR2: SGHTA, FQGTGA. In nucleotides, the CDR3 is TGTGCCAGCAGCCCACCCGGGGGGAACACCGGGGAGCTGTTTTTT. It translates to CASSPPGGNTGELFF.

The rearrangement links TRBV5-1 to TRBJ2-1, with D perhaps matching TRBD1 (5 bases). V shed 1 base and J shed 8 bases, with 7 bases lying between them. This CDR3 spans 12 amino acids. Per germline, CDR1 SGHRS and CDR2 YFSETQ. The CDR3 sequence: CASSLQGHEQFF. DNA for the CDR3: TGCGCCAGCAGCTTGCAGGGCCATGAGCAGTTCTTC.

The chain is built from TRBV6-2 or TRBV6-3 and TRBJ1-6; D may be TRBD1 (6 bases). The V end was cut by 6 bases, the J end by 6 bases, with 12 bases between. The length of the CDR3 is 14 residues. From germline, CDR1 is MNHEY and CDR2 SVGEGT. As DNA, the CDR3 is TGTGCCAGCAGCCCCACAGGGTTTAATTCACCCCTCCACTTT. It translates to CASSPTGFNSPLHF.

The chain recombines TRBV6-4 with TRBJ1-3; D is uncertain. Germline CDR1 MRHNA, CDR2 SNTAGT. The CDR3 length is 15 residues. Trimming shortened V by 7 bases and J by 3 bases, and 16 bases separated the two germline ends. CDR3 sequence (DNA): TGTGCCAGCATTAACGCCGGGAAGAATGGAAACACCATATATTTT. This encodes CASINAGKNGNTIYF.

The rearrangement joins TRBV14 to TRBJ1-1; 7 bases agree with TRBD1. V dropped 4 bases and J dropped 6; count of bases not matched to a gene: 8. CDR1 and CDR2 from the germline V gene are SGHDN and FVKESK. The CDR3 consists of 14 residues. CDR3 protein: CASSLSYRGSEAFF. CDR3 nucleotides: TGTGCCAGCAGCCTATCATACAGGGGCTCTGAAGCTTTCTTT. Complete variable domain (other parts from reference TRBV14 and TRBJ1-1): EAGVTQFPSHSVIEKGQTVTLRCDPISGHDNLYWYRRVMGKEIKFLLHFVKESKQDESGMPNNRFLAERTGGTYSTLKVQPAELEDSGVYFCASSLSYRGSEAFFGQGTRLTVV.